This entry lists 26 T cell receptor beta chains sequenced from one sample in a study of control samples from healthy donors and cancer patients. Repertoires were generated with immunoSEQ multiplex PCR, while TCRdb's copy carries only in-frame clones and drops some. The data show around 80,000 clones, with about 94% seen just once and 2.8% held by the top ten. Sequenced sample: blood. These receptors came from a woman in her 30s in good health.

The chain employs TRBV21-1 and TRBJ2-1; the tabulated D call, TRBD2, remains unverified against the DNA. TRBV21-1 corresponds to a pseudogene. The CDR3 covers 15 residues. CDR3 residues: CASRLTSGVRNEQFF. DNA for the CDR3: TGTGCCAGCAGGCTCACTAGCGGGGTAAGAAATGAGCAGTTCTTC.

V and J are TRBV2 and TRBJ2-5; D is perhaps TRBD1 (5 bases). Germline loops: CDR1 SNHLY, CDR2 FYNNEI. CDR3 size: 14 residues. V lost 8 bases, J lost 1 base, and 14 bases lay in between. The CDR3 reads CASEEDGAQETQYF. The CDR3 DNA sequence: TGTGCCAGCGAAGAGGATGGGGCCCAAGAGACCCAGTACTTC.

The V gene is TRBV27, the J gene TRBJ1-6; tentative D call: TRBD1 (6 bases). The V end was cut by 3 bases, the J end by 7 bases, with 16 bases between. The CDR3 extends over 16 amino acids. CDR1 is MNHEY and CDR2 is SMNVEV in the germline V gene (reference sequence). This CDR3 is CASSLSLSGANSPLHF. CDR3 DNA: TGTGCCAGCAGTTTGTCCTTGTCGGGGGCCAATTCACCCCTCCACTTT.

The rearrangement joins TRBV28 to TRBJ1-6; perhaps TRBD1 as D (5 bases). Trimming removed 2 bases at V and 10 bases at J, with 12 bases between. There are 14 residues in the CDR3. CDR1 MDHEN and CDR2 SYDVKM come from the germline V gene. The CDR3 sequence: CASSLLGARSPLHF. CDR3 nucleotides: TGTGCCAGCAGTTTACTCGGGGCTAGGTCACCCCTCCACTTT.

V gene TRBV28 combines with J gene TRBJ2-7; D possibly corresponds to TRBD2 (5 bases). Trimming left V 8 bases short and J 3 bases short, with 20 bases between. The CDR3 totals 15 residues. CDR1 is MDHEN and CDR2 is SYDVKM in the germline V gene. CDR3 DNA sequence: TGTGCCAGCTCAAAGGAGTTGACGGGGATCTACGAGCAGTACTTC. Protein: CASSKELTGIYEQYF.

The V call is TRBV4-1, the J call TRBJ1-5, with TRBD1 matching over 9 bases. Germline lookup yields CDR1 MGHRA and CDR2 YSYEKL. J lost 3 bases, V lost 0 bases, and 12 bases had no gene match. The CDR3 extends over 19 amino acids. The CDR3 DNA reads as TGCGCCAGCAGCCAAGATTCCTCTTCTACAGGGGGCCACAATCAGCCCCAGCATTTT. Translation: CASSQDSSSTGGHNQPQHF.

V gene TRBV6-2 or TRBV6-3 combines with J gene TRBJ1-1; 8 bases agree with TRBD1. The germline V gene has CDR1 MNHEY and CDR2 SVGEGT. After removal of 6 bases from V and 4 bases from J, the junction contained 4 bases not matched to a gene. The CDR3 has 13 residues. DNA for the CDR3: TGTGCCAGCAGCGAACAGGGGGTCACTGAAGCTTTCTTT. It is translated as CASSEQGVTEAFF.

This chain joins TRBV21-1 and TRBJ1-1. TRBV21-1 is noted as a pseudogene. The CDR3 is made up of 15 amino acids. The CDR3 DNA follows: TGTGCCAGCAGCAGGGGGGGACAGCCGAACACTGAAGCTTTCTTT. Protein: CASSRGGQPNTEAFF.

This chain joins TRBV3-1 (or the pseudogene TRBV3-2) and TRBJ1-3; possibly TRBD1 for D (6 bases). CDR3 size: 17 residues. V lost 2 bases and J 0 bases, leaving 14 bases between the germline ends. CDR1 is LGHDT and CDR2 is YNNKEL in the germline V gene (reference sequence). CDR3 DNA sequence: TGTGCCAGCAGCCAATCCGGACAGAAGCCCTCTGGAAACACCATATATTTT. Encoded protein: CASSQSGQKPSGNTIYF.

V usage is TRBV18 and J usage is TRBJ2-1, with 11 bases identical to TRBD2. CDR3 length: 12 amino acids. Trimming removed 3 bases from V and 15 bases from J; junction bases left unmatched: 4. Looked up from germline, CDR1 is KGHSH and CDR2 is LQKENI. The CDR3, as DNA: TGTGCCAGCTCACCGCTAGCGGGGGGAACGTTCTTC. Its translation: CASSPLAGGTFF.

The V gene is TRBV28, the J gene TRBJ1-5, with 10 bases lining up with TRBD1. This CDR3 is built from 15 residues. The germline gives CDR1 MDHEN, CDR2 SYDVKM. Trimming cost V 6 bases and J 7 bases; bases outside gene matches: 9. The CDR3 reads CASSLDRGLRQPQHF. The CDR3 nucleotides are TGTGCCAGCAGCCTTGACAGGGGGCTTCGGCAGCCCCAGCATTTT.

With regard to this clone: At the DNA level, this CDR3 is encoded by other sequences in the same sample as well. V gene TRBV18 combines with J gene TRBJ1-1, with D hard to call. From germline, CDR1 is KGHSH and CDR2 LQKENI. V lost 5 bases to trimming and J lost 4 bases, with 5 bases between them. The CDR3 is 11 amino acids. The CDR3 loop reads CASSASTEAFF. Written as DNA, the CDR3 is TGTGCCAGCTCAGCCTCCACTGAAGCTTTCTTT.

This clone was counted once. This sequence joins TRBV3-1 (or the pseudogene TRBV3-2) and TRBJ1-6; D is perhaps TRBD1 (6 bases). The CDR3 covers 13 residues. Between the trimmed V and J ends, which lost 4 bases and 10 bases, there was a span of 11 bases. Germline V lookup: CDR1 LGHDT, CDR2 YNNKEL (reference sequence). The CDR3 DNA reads TGTGCCAGCAGCCGACGGGGGGGCTCACCCCTCCACTTT. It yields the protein CASSRRGGSPLHF.

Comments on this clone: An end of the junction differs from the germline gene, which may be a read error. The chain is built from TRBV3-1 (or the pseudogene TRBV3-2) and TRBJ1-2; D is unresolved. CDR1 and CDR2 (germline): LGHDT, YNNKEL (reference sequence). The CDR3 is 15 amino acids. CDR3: CAGSQLGEVLGGYTF. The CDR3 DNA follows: TGTGCCGGCAGCCAATTGGGCGAAGTGCTGGGGGGCTACACCTTC.

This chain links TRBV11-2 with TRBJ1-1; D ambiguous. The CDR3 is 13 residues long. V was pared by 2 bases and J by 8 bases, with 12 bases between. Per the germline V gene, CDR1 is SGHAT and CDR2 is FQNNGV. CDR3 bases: TGTGCCAGCAGCTTACCAGGCGAGTCCGAAGCTTTCTTT. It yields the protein CASSLPGESEAFF.

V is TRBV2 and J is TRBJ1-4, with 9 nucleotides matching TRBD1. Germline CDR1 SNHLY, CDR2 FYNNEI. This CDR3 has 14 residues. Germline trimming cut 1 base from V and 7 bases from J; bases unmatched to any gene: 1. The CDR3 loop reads CASSEGGQGEKLFF. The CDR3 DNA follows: TGTGCCAGCAGTGAAGGGGGACAGGGTGAAAAACTGTTTTTT.

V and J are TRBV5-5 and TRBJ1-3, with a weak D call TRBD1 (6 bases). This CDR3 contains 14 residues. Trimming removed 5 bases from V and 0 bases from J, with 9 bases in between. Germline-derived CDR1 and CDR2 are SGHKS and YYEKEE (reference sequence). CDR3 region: CASSPRGSGNTIYF. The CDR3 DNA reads TGTGCCAGCAGTCCCAGGGGCTCTGGAAACACCATATATTTT.

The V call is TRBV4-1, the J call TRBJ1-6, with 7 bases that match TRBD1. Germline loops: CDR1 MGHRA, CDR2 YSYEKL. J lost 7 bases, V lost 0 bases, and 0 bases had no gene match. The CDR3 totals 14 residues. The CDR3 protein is CASSQDRGNSPLHF. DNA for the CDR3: TGCGCCAGCAGCCAAGACAGGGGGAATTCACCCCTCCACTTT.

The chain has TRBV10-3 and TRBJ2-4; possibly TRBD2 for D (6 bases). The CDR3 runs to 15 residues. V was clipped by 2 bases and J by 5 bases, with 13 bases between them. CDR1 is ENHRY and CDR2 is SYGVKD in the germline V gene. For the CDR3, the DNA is TGTGCCATCAGTGAGAACAAGGGAGGCGAAAACATTCAGTACTTC. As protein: CAISENKGGENIQYF.

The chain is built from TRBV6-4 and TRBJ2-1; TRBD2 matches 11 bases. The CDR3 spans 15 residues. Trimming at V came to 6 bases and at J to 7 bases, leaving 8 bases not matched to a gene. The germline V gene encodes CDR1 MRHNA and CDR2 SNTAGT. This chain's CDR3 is CASSATSGVSNEQFF. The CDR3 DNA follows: TGTGCCAGCAGCGCGACTAGCGGGGTATCAAATGAGCAGTTCTTC.

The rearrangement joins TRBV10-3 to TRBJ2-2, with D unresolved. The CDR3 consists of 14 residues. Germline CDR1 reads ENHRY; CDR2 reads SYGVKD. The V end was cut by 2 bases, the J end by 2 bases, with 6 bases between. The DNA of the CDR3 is TGTGCCATCAGTGAGGATTTTAACACCGGGGAGCTGTTTTTT. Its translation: CAISEDFNTGELFF.

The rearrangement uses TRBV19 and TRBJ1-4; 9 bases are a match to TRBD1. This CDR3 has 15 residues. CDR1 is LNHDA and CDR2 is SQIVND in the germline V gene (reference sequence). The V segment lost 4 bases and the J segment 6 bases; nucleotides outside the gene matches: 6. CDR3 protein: CASSRTGGVDEKLFF. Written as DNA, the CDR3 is TGTGCCAGTAGTAGAACAGGGGGCGTCGATGAAAAACTGTTTTTT.

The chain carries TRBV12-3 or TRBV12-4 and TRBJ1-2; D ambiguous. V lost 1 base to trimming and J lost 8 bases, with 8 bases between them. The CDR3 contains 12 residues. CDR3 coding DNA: TGTGCCAGCAGTTTAGGGATAGAGGGCTACACCTTC. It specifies CASSLGIEGYTF.

This chain's CDR3 is CASNRAGGETQYF. As DNA, the CDR3 is TGTGCCAGCAATCGGGCGGGGGGGGAGACCCAGTACTTC. V usage is TRBV2 and J usage is TRBJ2-5; 9 bases match TRBD2. CDR1 and CDR2 (germline): SNHLY, FYNNEI. The CDR3 runs to 13 residues. The V and J ends lost 7 bases and 5 bases, in that order; junction bases with no gene match: 5.

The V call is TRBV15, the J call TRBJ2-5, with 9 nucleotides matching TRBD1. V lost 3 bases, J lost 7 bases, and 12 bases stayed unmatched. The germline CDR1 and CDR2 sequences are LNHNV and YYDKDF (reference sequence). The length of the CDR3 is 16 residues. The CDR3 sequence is CATSSLFTGGLVTQYF. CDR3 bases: TGTGCCACCAGCAGCCTATTTACAGGGGGCTTAGTGACCCAGTACTTC.

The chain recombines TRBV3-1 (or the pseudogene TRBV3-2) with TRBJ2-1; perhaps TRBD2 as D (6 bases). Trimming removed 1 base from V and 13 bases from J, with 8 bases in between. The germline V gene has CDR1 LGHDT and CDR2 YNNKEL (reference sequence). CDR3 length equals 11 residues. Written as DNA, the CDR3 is TGTGCCAGCAGCCAAGCCACTAGCCAGTTCTTC. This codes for CASSQATSQFF.